What follows are 17 T cell receptor beta chains derived from one specimen sequenced in a study of radiation and T cells in renal cell carcinoma. TCRdb's copy holds only in-frame clones and misses some; the assay was immunoSEQ multiplex PCR. The sample includes approximately 110,000 clones, approximately 78% of them seen just once. As for time point: baseline pretreatment blood. Regarding treatment: 15 Gy SBRT to primary tumor, nephrectomy 4 weeks later. Sequences were derived from blood, sampled from a patient whose treatment included radiotherapy and nephrectomy. These receptors originate from a woman aged 60 to 75 with renal cell carcinoma.

The chain employs TRBV13 and TRBJ1-2; D call uncertain. CDR3 length equals 16 residues. Germline V lookup: CDR1 PRHDT, CDR2 FYEKMQ (reference sequence). The V gene lost 0 bases and the J gene lost 0 bases, with 11 bases spanning the gap. The CDR3 spells CASSLGGPEANYGYTF. The CDR3, as DNA: TGTGCCAGCAGCTTAGGAGGTCCGGAAGCTAACTATGGCTACACCTTC.

This chain connects TRBV4-1 to TRBJ1-1; D is possibly TRBD1 (5 bases). V was shortened by 6 bases and J by 0 bases, with 14 bases between the two germline ends. The CDR3 spans 15 residues. In germline, CDR1 is MGHRA, CDR2 YSYEKL. The CDR3 region is CASSPTQGVNTEAFF. Here the CDR3 DNA reads TGCGCCAGCAGTCCTACCCAGGGCGTGAACACTGAAGCTTTCTTT.

This chain connects TRBV27 to TRBJ2-1; possible D gene TRBD2, 7 bases. Germline V lookup: CDR1 MNHEY, CDR2 SMNVEV (reference sequence). V was clipped by 6 bases and J by 2 bases, with 17 bases between them. The CDR3 sequence is 16 residues long. The chain's CDR3 is CASSLFRGGPYNEQFF. The CDR3 nucleotides read TGTGCCAGCAGCCTCTTTAGGGGGGGGCCCTACAATGAGCAGTTCTTC.

The rearrangement joins TRBV6-6 to TRBJ1-5; D call uncertain. V dropped 4 bases and J dropped 7 bases, with 14 bases sitting between them. The CDR3 runs to 14 residues. Per germline, CDR1 MNHNY and CDR2 SVGAGI (reference sequence). Here the CDR3 reads CASSSRGQEQPQHF. The DNA for the CDR3 is TGTGCCAGCAGTTCCCGGGGTCAGGAACAGCCCCAGCATTTT.

CDR3 region: CASSPDRGAGYGYTF. The CDR3 DNA reads TGTGCCAGTAGTCCTGACAGGGGCGCAGGCTATGGCTACACCTTC. The chain links TRBV19 to TRBJ1-2; 8 bases agree with TRBD1. The CDR3 runs to 15 residues. Trimming took 5 bases from V and 4 from J; bases not matched to a gene: 9. Looked up from germline, CDR1 is LNHDA and CDR2 is SQIVND (reference sequence). Variable domain in full (rest from reference TRBV19 and TRBJ1-2): DGGITQSPKYLFRKEGQNVTLSCEQNLNHDAMYWYRQDPGQGLRLIYYSQIVNDFQKGDIAEGYSVSREKKESFPLTVTSAQKNPTAFYLCASSPDRGAGYGYTFGSGTRLTVV.

The rearrangement links TRBV9 to TRBJ2-7; D remains unclear. Germline values: CDR1 SGDLS, CDR2 YYNGEE. The CDR3 has 12 amino acids. Deletions cut 0 bases from V and 5 bases from J, with 6 bases between. This CDR3 reads CASSVGRDEQYF. The CDR3 coding sequence is TGTGCCAGCAGCGTAGGTAGGGACGAGCAGTACTTC. Full variable domain (missing parts from reference TRBV9 and TRBJ2-7): DSGVTQTPKHLITATGQRVTLRCSPRSGDLSVYWYQQSLDQGLQFLIQYYNGEERAKGNILERFSAQQFPDLHSELNLSSLELGDSALYFCASSVGRDEQYFGPGTRLTVT.

This rearrangement joins TRBV14 to TRBJ1-6; D gene unclear. Germline V gene lookup returns CDR1 SGHDN and CDR2 FVKESK. CDR3 length equals 13 residues. Trimming shortened V by 0 bases and J by 8 bases, and 5 bases separated the two germline ends. The CDR3, as DNA: TGTGCCAGCAGCCAAGAAACGGATTCACCCCTCCACTTT. Its protein is CASSQETDSPLHF.

The chain joins TRBV6-5 to TRBJ1-2; 7 bases fit TRBD1. The germline V gene has CDR1 MNHEY and CDR2 SVGAGI. CDR3 length: 13 residues. The J segment lost 2 bases and the V segment lost 5 bases, leaving 2 bases of the junction unmatched. The CDR3 nucleotides read TGTGCCAGCAGTCTACAGGGGAACTATGGCTACACCTTC. Protein: CASSLQGNYGYTF.

The rearrangement links TRBV15 to TRBJ1-1; no definite D call. CDR1 and CDR2 from the germline V gene are LNHNV and YYDKDF (reference sequence). The CDR3 totals 15 residues. Trimming removed 0 bases from V and 2 bases from J, with 10 bases in between. This CDR3 reads CATSRDLKGNTEAFF. The CDR3 DNA follows: TGTGCCACCAGCAGAGATCTGAAGGGAAACACTGAAGCTTTCTTT.

The rearrangement joins TRBV28 to TRBJ1-4, with no clear D. The V end lost 6 bases, the J end lost 8 bases, and 10 bases lay between the germline ends. Looked up from germline, CDR1 is MDHEN and CDR2 is SYDVKM. The CDR3 spans 12 residues. The CDR3 sequence is CASRDPVEKLFF. The DNA for the CDR3 is TGTGCCAGCAGGGACCCCGTCGAAAAACTGTTTTTT.

Only one count was recorded for this clone. The V and J genes are TRBV11-1 and TRBJ1-2; D possibly corresponds to TRBD1 (5 bases). Germline lookup yields CDR1 SGHAT and CDR2 FQDESV (reference sequence). V lost 5 bases, J lost 2 bases, and 9 bases lay in between. There are 13 residues in the CDR3. CDR3 in amino acids: CASSPGGNYGYTF. The CDR3 region has the DNA TGTGCCAGCAGCCCCGGGGGGAACTATGGCTACACCTTC.

This rearrangement joins TRBV6-1 to TRBJ1-2; D might be TRBD1 (5 bases). V dropped 5 bases and J dropped 5 bases, with 15 bases sitting between them. This CDR3 has 14 residues. Looked up from germline, CDR1 is MNHNS and CDR2 is SASEGT. The CDR3 sequence: CASSSVGAVYGYTF. The CDR3 bases are TGTGCCAGCAGTTCTGTAGGGGCTGTATATGGCTACACCTTC.

This clone was seen more than once but under ten times. This chain links TRBV10-3 with TRBJ2-1, with 9 nucleotides matching TRBD1. There are 19 residues in the CDR3. Germline CDR1 ENHRY, CDR2 SYGVKD. V dropped 0 bases and J dropped 8; count of bases not matched to a gene: 17. CDR3 sequence reads: CAISESYRGRSRRSYEQFF. CDR3 DNA: TGTGCCATCAGTGAGTCGTACAGGGGGCGGTCTCGAAGATCGTATGAGCAGTTCTTC.

The V gene is TRBV6-5, the J gene TRBJ2-5, with D tentatively TRBD1 (6 bases). Trimming cost V 6 bases and J 4 bases, with 18 bases left between them. This CDR3 contains 15 residues. Germline V CDR1 and CDR2: MNHEY, SVGAGI. The CDR3 DNA reads TGTGCCAGCAGCCGCAGGGGAAGGTGGGGAGAGACCCAGTACTTC. Translated: CASSRRGRWGETQYF.

The rearrangement uses TRBV4-2 and TRBJ2-5, with TRBD2 matching 8 bases. The CDR3 runs to 14 residues. Germline CDR1 reads LGHNA; CDR2 reads YNFKEQ. With V trimmed by 1 base and J by 3 bases, 1 base remained unmatched. The CDR3: CASSQAGGEETQYF. The CDR3 nucleotides are TGTGCCAGCAGCCAAGCGGGAGGGGAAGAGACCCAGTACTTC.

The chain recombines TRBV5-5 with TRBJ2-7; D is undetermined. This CDR3 comprises 14 residues. Germline V gene data show CDR1 as SGHKS and CDR2 as YYEKEE (reference sequence). The V end was cut by 0 bases, the J end by 2 bases, with 9 bases between. CDR3: CASSLESGAYEQYF. CDR3 bases: TGTGCCAGCAGCTTGGAATCAGGAGCCTACGAGCAGTACTTC. Combining the CDR3 with reference TRBV5-5 and TRBJ2-7 gives the whole variable domain DAGVTQSPTHLIKTRGQQVTLRCSPISGHKSVSWYQQVLGQGPQFIFQYYEKEERGRGNFPDRFSARQFPNYSSELNVNALLLGDSALYLCASSLESGAYEQYFGPGTRLTVT.

The rearrangement uses TRBV7-9 and TRBJ2-1; D is possibly TRBD2 (5 bases). CDR1 SEHNR and CDR2 FQNEAQ come from the germline V gene (reference sequence). V gave up 4 bases and J gave up 0 bases, with 13 bases separating them. This CDR3 comprises 16 residues. Here the CDR3 DNA reads TGTGCCAGCAGCTCGGTACGGGGTAGCTCCTACAATGAGCAGTTCTTC. Protein: CASSSVRGSSYNEQFF.